This entry lists 26 T cell receptor beta chains sequenced from one sample in a study of blood T cell repertoires in COVID-19. This table comes from immunoSEQ multiplex PCR, and its TCRdb copy is limited to in-frame clones, with some not included. The table records roughly 68,000 clones, roughly 80% of them present only once. Sequencing was carried out using peripheral blood. All receptors derive from a man between 50 and 59 years old with active COVID-19.

CDR3 bases: TGTGCCAGCAGCCAAGGGGTGGCGGCCCAAGAGACCCAGTACTTC. It yields the protein CASSQGVAAQETQYF. The chain employs TRBV27 and TRBJ2-5, with a weak D call TRBD1 (5 bases). Germline values: CDR1 MNHEY, CDR2 SMNVEV (reference sequence). CDR3 length equals 15 residues. Trimming removed 6 bases from V and 1 base from J, with 15 bases in between.

The chain employs TRBV19 and TRBJ2-1, with D tentatively TRBD2 (5 bases). The CDR3 has 17 amino acids. Trimming cost V 3 bases and J 7 bases, with 22 bases left between them. The germline CDR1 and CDR2 sequences are LNHDA and SQIVND (reference sequence). For the CDR3, the DNA is TGTGCCAGTAGTATGACCGCTAGCAGCTCAGTGATGAATGAGCAGTTCTTC. The encoded protein is CASSMTASSSVMNEQFF.

This clone occurred once. The chain combines TRBV7-2 with TRBJ2-3; TRBD2 matches at 10 bases. CDR1 is SGHTA, CDR2 FQGNSA, per germline. V dropped 6 bases and J dropped 3; count of bases not matched to a gene: 18. The CDR3 length is 19 residues. CDR3 in amino acids: CASSSIWISGGEPTDTQYF. The CDR3 coding sequence is TGTGCCAGCAGTTCTATTTGGATAAGCGGGGGGGAACCTACAGATACGCAGTATTTT.

The rearrangement uses TRBV7-9 and TRBJ2-7; 8 bases align to TRBD1. The V gene's germline CDR1 is SEHNR and CDR2 FQNEAQ (reference sequence). The CDR3 sequence is 14 residues long. With V trimmed by 2 bases and J by 5 bases, 5 bases remained unmatched. CDR3 protein: CASSLSTGVHEQYF. Here the CDR3 DNA reads TGTGCCAGCAGCTTATCGACAGGGGTCCACGAGCAGTACTTC.

This chain links TRBV14 with TRBJ1-6; D gene ambiguous. The length of the CDR3 is 16 residues. Germline lookup yields CDR1 SGHDN and CDR2 FVKESK. V lost 0 bases and J lost 9, with 15 bases in between. CDR3 loop: CASSQEGRTYGSPLHF. CDR3 in DNA: TGTGCCAGCAGCCAAGAGGGTAGGACTTATGGTTCACCCCTCCACTTT. The full variable domain, in which reference TRBV14 and TRBJ1-6 provide the parts outside the CDR3, is EAGVTQFPSHSVIEKGQTVTLRCDPISGHDNLYWYRRVMGKEIKFLLHFVKESKQDESGMPNNRFLAERTGGTYSTLKVQPAELEDSGVYFCASSQEGRTYGSPLHFGNGTRLTVT.

The genes are TRBV4-1 and TRBJ2-1; perhaps TRBD2 as D (5 bases). Per the germline V gene, CDR1 is MGHRA and CDR2 is YSYEKL. V was trimmed by 7 bases and J by 4 bases, leaving 17 bases between them. The CDR3 contains 15 residues. CDR3 protein: CASTVLALSYNEQFF. For the CDR3, the DNA is TGCGCCAGCACGGTTCTAGCCCTCTCTTACAATGAGCAGTTCTTC.

The rearrangement links TRBV4-2 to TRBJ2-2; 9 bases map to TRBD2. The length of the CDR3 is 16 residues. V lost 3 bases, J lost 5 bases, and 7 bases stayed unmatched. Germline V gene lookup returns CDR1 LGHNA and CDR2 YNFKEQ. The DNA for the CDR3 is TGTGCCAGCAGCCAGGGGGTAGCGGGAGAGACCGGGGAGCTGTTTTTT. Residues: CASSQGVAGETGELFF.

This clone has a handful of counts. This chain connects TRBV5-4 to TRBJ2-1, with D perhaps matching TRBD1 (6 bases). The length of the CDR3 is 12 residues. The V end was cut by 4 bases, the J end by 6 bases, with 8 bases between. Germline-derived CDR1 and CDR2 are SGHNT and YYREEE (reference sequence). As DNA, the CDR3 is TGTGCCAGCAGCCAGGGGACCAATGAGCAGTTCTTC. Its translation is CASSQGTNEQFF.

The chain combines TRBV29-1 with TRBJ2-5; TRBD2 agrees at 9 bases. This CDR3 has 17 residues. The V segment lost 5 bases and the J segment 4 bases; nucleotides outside the gene matches: 17. The germline CDR1 and CDR2 sequences are SQVTM and ANQGSEA. The CDR3 nucleotides read TGCAGCGTTCCCGGGACTAGCTCTTCGGAAGGGGGAGAGACCCAGTACTTC. Translation gives CSVPGTSSSEGGETQYF.

This chain connects TRBV6-5 to TRBJ2-6; no reliable D call. Looked up from germline, CDR1 is MNHEY and CDR2 is SVGAGI. The CDR3 spans 15 residues. Trimming removed 6 bases at V and 0 bases at J, with 9 bases between. CDR3 nucleotides: TGTGCCAGCAGCAACCTAGGCTCTGGGGCCAACGTCCTGACTTTC. Its translation is CASSNLGSGANVLTF.

The V gene is TRBV21-1, the J gene TRBJ2-7; TRBD2, as called in the table, went unchecked against the DNA. TRBV21-1 is given as a pseudogene. This CDR3 contains 15 residues. The CDR3 DNA follows: TGTGCCAGCAGCAAAATACGCGAGGAGGGCTACGAGCAGTACTTC. This translates into CASSKIREEGYEQYF.

The CDR3 DNA reads as TGTGCCAGTAGGTCCTCTGGGACTAGAAACACCGGGGAGCTGTTTTTT. As protein: CASRSSGTRNTGELFF. The chain combines TRBV19 with TRBJ2-2; TRBD2 matches at 8 bases. Germline V gene data show CDR1 as LNHDA and CDR2 as SQIVND (reference sequence). V dropped 6 bases and J dropped 2; count of bases not matched to a gene: 8. CDR3 length: 16 residues.

The V gene is TRBV2, the J gene TRBJ2-7; TRBD1 might be the D (5 bases). This CDR3 has 13 amino acids. Germline loops: CDR1 SNHLY, CDR2 FYNNEI. Trimming removed 7 bases at V and 6 bases at J, with 16 bases between. The CDR3 sequence is CASTAQALGEQYF. In DNA, the CDR3 is TGTGCCAGCACGGCACAGGCTCTCGGCGAGCAGTACTTC.

J is TRBJ2-3 and V is TRBV5-6; D perhaps matches TRBD2 (6 bases). CDR1 is SGHDT, CDR2 YYEEEE, per germline. CDR3 length: 14 residues. V gave up 0 bases and J gave up 6 bases, with 11 bases separating them. The CDR3 spells CASSLEAGLDTQYF. CDR3 sequence (DNA): TGTGCCAGCAGCTTGGAGGCGGGATTGGATACGCAGTATTTT. The variable domain in full, with the rest retrieved from reference TRBV5-6 and TRBJ2-3, is DAGVTQSPTHLIKTRGQQVTLRCSPKSGHDTVSWYQQALGQGPQFIFQYYEEEERQRGNFPDRFSGHQFPNYSSELNVNALLLGDSALYLCASSLEAGLDTQYFGPGTRLTVL.

The chain has TRBV30 and TRBJ1-5; TRBD1 matches at 11 bases. The CDR3 contains 17 residues. Germline lookup yields CDR1 GTSNPN and CDR2 SVGIG (reference sequence). The V and J ends lost 3 bases and 5 bases, in that order; junction bases with no gene match: 12. The CDR3 is CAWSAGDRGGRYQPQHF. The CDR3 DNA reads as TGTGCCTGGAGCGCCGGGGACAGGGGGGGAAGGTATCAGCCCCAGCATTTT.

The rearrangement links TRBV7-9 to TRBJ1-2; TRBD1 agrees at 7 bases. The CDR3 has 15 amino acids. Germline V lookup: CDR1 SEHNR, CDR2 FQNEAQ (reference sequence). Trimming removed 5 bases from V and 3 bases from J; junction bases left unmatched: 9. The CDR3: CASSHRGGLDYGYTF. The CDR3 DNA follows: TGTGCCAGCAGCCACCGAGGGGGCCTTGACTATGGCTACACCTTC.

V is TRBV14 and J is TRBJ2-3, with TRBD2 as a possible D gene (6 bases). Germline CDR1 and CDR2: SGHDN and FVKESK. The CDR3 extends over 17 amino acids. V was cut by 3 bases and J by 2 bases, with 18 bases left in between. This CDR3 is CASSHPGRGSPTDTQYF. The CDR3, as DNA: TGTGCCAGCAGCCACCCCGGGCGGGGCTCCCCCACAGATACGCAGTATTTT.

The rearrangement links TRBV3-1 (or the pseudogene TRBV3-2) to TRBJ1-2, with unresolved D. The CDR3 runs to 14 residues. With 3 bases removed from V and 5 bases from J, the gap between germline ends came to 13 bases. Germline-derived CDR1 and CDR2 are LGHDT and YNNKEL (reference sequence). In nucleotides, the CDR3 is TGTGCCAGCAGCCACAGGTATCTCAGTTATGGCTACACCTTC. As protein: CASSHRYLSYGYTF.

V and J are TRBV4-2 and TRBJ1-2; the match to TRBD1 covers 7 bases. Germline V CDR1 and CDR2: LGHNA, YNFKEQ. This CDR3 contains 18 residues. With V trimmed by 0 bases and J by 6 bases, 16 bases remained unmatched. Here the CDR3 reads CASSQDIPAQTGLHGYTF. DNA of the CDR3: TGTGCCAGCAGCCAAGATATTCCCGCCCAGACAGGGTTACATGGCTACACCTTC.

The V gene is TRBV7-9, the J gene TRBJ2-3; 8 bases match TRBD2. The length of the CDR3 is 16 residues. Per germline, CDR1 SEHNR and CDR2 FQNEAQ (reference sequence). V gave up 5 bases and J gave up 2 bases; unmatched junction bases: 9. CDR3 sequence: CASSPGRTSNTDTQYF. The CDR3 DNA reads TGTGCCAGCAGCCCCGGGCGGACTAGCAACACAGATACGCAGTATTTT.

This sequence joins TRBV9 and TRBJ2-5; 8 bases line up with TRBD2. V lost 3 bases to trimming and J lost 2 bases; unmatched junction nucleotides: 15. CDR1 is SGDLS and CDR2 is YYNGEE in the germline V gene. CDR3 length: 18 amino acids. The CDR3 region is CASSGTRGGLPTQETQYF. DNA for the CDR3: TGTGCCAGCAGCGGTACCCGGGGGGGCCTTCCGACGCAAGAGACCCAGTACTTC.

This clone appeared a few times. The rearrangement joins TRBV7-9 to TRBJ1-2, with a weak D call TRBD1 (5 bases). V gave up 5 bases and J gave up 4 bases, with 14 bases separating them. CDR1 and CDR2 (germline): SEHNR, FQNEAQ (reference sequence). The CDR3 extends over 14 amino acids. The CDR3 spells CASSLETAVYGYTF. The DNA for the CDR3 is TGTGCCAGCAGCCTGGAGACAGCCGTCTATGGCTACACCTTC. Filled out from reference TRBV7-9 and TRBJ1-2, the complete variable domain reads DTGVSQNPRHKITKRGQNVTFRCDPISEHNRLYWYRQTLGQGPEFLTYFQNEAQLEKSRLLSDRFSAERPKGSFSTLEIQRTEQGDSAMYLCASSLETAVYGYTFGSGTRLTVV.

This chain connects TRBV19 to TRBJ1-3; 9 bases are shared with TRBD1. The trim removed 6 bases at V and 2 bases at J, leaving 5 bases unmatched. The CDR3 has 15 amino acids. Germline values: CDR1 LNHDA, CDR2 SQIVND (reference sequence). The DNA of the CDR3 is TGTGCCAGTAGGATGGGACAGGGAGCTGGAAACACCATATATTTT. It is translated as CASRMGQGAGNTIYF.

There are a few counts of this clone. The gene calls are TRBV6-6 and TRBJ1-6; maybe TRBD1 (6 bases). CDR1 MNHNY and CDR2 SVGAGI come from the germline V gene (reference sequence). This CDR3 region has 14 residues. Trimming took off 6 bases at V and 7 bases at J, with 13 bases between the two ends. As DNA, the CDR3 is TGTGCCAGCAGCCAGGACAGTAACAATTCACCCCTCCACTTT. Residues: CASSQDSNNSPLHF.

This rearrangement joins TRBV5-4 to TRBJ1-1, with 7 bases matching TRBD1. The trim removed 0 bases at V and 8 bases at J, leaving 13 bases unmatched. The CDR3 has 16 amino acids. Germline CDR1 reads SGHNT; CDR2 reads YYREEE (reference sequence). CDR3 DNA: TGTGCCAGCAGCTTGGGGAAGATCCTTGGGGACAGCGAAGCTTTCTTT. This codes for CASSLGKILGDSEAFF.

This chain links TRBV14 with TRBJ2-3; a possible D gene is TRBD2 (6 bases). Trimming left V 4 bases short and J 8 bases short, with 13 bases between. The CDR3 totals 13 residues. The germline CDR1 and CDR2 sequences are SGHDN and FVKESK. For the CDR3, the DNA is TGTGCCAGCAGCCGGGGACTTTCGGTTACGCAGTATTTT. Amino acid sequence: CASSRGLSVTQYF.